The 30 T cell receptor beta chains below all came from one sample that was sequenced in a study of blood T cell repertoires in COVID-19. TCRdb keeps only in-frame clones here, not all; method: immunoSEQ multiplex PCR. The sample lists some 96,000 clones, 87% seen once, with around 7.2% in the top ten. The sequenced material came from peripheral blood. Receptors originate from a man aged 25-45 years in a cohort sampled during active COVID-19.

This clone was seen a few times. The gene calls are TRBV6-5 and TRBJ2-2; D is perhaps TRBD1 (7 bases). The V gene's germline CDR1 is MNHEY and CDR2 SVGAGI. Trimming pared 7 bases from V and 1 base from J, leaving 10 bases between. The CDR3 is 14 amino acids. CDR3 in amino acids: CASTQGGNTGELFF. The CDR3 bases are TGTGCCAGCACCCAGGGGGGGAACACCGGGGAGCTGTTTTTT.

The rearrangement links TRBV6-2 or TRBV6-3 to TRBJ1-1; the D gene is possibly TRBD1 (6 bases). CDR1 and CDR2 from the germline V gene are MNHEY and SVGEGT. CDR3 size: 15 residues. Trimming took off 2 bases at V and 1 base at J, with 11 bases between the two ends. The chain's CDR3 is CASSYPQGRNTEAFF. In DNA form, the CDR3 reads TGTGCCAGCAGTTACCCACAGGGACGGAACACTGAAGCTTTCTTT.

The rearrangement uses TRBV10-3 and TRBJ2-7, with 7 bases fitting TRBD1. V lost 6 bases, J lost 2 bases, and 7 bases stayed unmatched. The CDR3 is made up of 14 amino acids. Germline CDR1 and CDR2: ENHRY and SYGVKD. In DNA, the CDR3 is TGTGCCATCAGAGAGGGGGCGGTTGCCTACGAGCAGTACTTC. This gives the protein CAIREGAVAYEQYF.

The J gene is TRBJ1-2, the V gene TRBV2; 7 bases map to TRBD1. This CDR3 is built from 14 residues. V lost 7 bases and J lost 2; bases outside the gene matches: 7. In germline, CDR1 is SNHLY, CDR2 FYNNEI. The CDR3 loop reads CASKPGQTNYGYTF. CDR3 nucleotide sequence: TGTGCCAGCAAACCGGGACAGACGAACTATGGCTACACCTTC.

This chain links TRBV7-9 with TRBJ1-3; TRBD1 might be the D (6 bases). V was pared by 4 bases and J by 4 bases, with 8 bases between. Looked up from germline, CDR1 is SEHNR and CDR2 is FQNEAQ (reference sequence). CDR3 length equals 13 residues. CDR3 nucleotide sequence: TGTGCCAGCAGCTGGGGGACAGGAAACACCATATATTTT. This codes for CASSWGTGNTIYF.

This chain joins TRBV3-1 (or the pseudogene TRBV3-2) and TRBJ1-4; maybe TRBD1 (6 bases). Deletions cut 5 bases from V and 4 bases from J, with 11 bases between. Germline V CDR1 and CDR2: LGHDT, YNNKEL (reference sequence). The CDR3 length is 14 residues. The CDR3 spells CASSSRGGNEKLFF. The DNA of the CDR3 is TGTGCCAGCAGCTCAAGGGGGGGTAATGAAAAACTGTTTTTT.

V is TRBV2 and J is TRBJ1-5; tentatively, D is TRBD1 (5 bases). Germline values: CDR1 SNHLY, CDR2 FYNNEI. The CDR3 covers 15 residues. V dropped 7 bases and J dropped 3 bases, with 16 bases sitting between them. In DNA form, the CDR3 reads TGTGCCAGCAATCTAGAAGGGGCCAACAATCAGCCCCAGCATTTT. Translating it yields CASNLEGANNQPQHF.

This clone is a singleton in its sample. The CDR3 region is CAWRGQGKPEAFF. The CDR3 coding sequence is TGTGCCTGGAGGGGACAGGGGAAGCCTGAAGCTTTCTTT. This chain joins TRBV30 and TRBJ1-1; TRBD1 matches at 10 bases. Germline loops: CDR1 GTSNPN, CDR2 SVGIG (reference sequence). V trimming: 3 bases; J trimming: 6 bases; junction bases outside the gene matches: 4. The CDR3 runs to 13 residues.

The V call is TRBV10-3, the J call TRBJ2-5, with TRBD2 identical over 8 bases. V shed 5 bases and J 5 bases; nucleotides not matched to a gene: 13. The CDR3 sequence is 16 residues long. Germline V lookup: CDR1 ENHRY, CDR2 SYGVKD. CDR3 DNA: TGTGCCATCAGTCCTTTAGCGGGGCCTGAGGGGGAGACCCAGTACTTC. Residues: CAISPLAGPEGETQYF.

The rearrangement uses TRBV5-1 and TRBJ1-1, with D maybe TRBD1 (5 bases). The CDR3 sequence is 14 residues long. V shed 2 bases and J shed 6 bases, with 14 bases lying between them. Germline V lookup: CDR1 SGHRS, CDR2 YFSETQ. CDR3 in amino acids: CASSFSGWAAEAFF. The CDR3 nucleotides are TGCGCCAGCAGCTTTTCAGGGTGGGCGGCTGAAGCTTTCTTT.

This rearrangement joins TRBV5-4 to TRBJ2-4; 9 bases map to TRBD2. Germline assignment: CDR1 SGHNT and CDR2 YYREEE (reference sequence). Losses at the gene ends were 1 base for V and 0 bases for J; bases not matched to a gene: 8. This CDR3 has 18 amino acids. The CDR3 spells CASSLYRRGGLAKNIQYF. In DNA form, the CDR3 reads TGTGCCAGCAGCTTGTACAGGCGGGGGGGATTAGCCAAAAACATTCAGTACTTC.

The genes are TRBV12-3 or TRBV12-4 and TRBJ2-5; TRBD2 aligns across 10 bases. Trimming cost V 6 bases and J 7 bases; bases outside gene matches: 2. The CDR3 sequence is 12 residues long. Written as DNA, the CDR3 is TGTGCCAGCAGCAGCGGGGGGGGGACCCAGTACTTC. As protein: CASSSGGGTQYF.

V usage is TRBV10-3 and J usage is TRBJ2-2, with D tentatively TRBD1 (6 bases). Germline V gene lookup returns CDR1 ENHRY and CDR2 SYGVKD. V lost 4 bases and J 0 bases, leaving 9 bases between the germline ends. The CDR3 covers 15 residues. The CDR3 DNA sequence: TGTGCCATCAGTGCTGACAGGACGAACACCGGGGAGCTGTTTTTT. Translation gives CAISADRTNTGELFF.

The rearrangement uses TRBV9 and TRBJ2-5, with a tentative D call TRBD2 (6 bases). Trimming took 4 bases from V and 1 from J, leaving 8 bases between them. CDR3 length equals 13 residues. CDR1 and CDR2 (germline): SGDLS, YYNGEE. CDR3 loop: CASSRAGQETQYF. In nucleotides, the CDR3 is TGTGCCAGCAGCAGAGCGGGCCAAGAGACCCAGTACTTC.

CDR3 amino acids: CASSDRGSSYEQYF. The CDR3 DNA follows: TGTGCCAGTAGTGACAGGGGCAGCTCCTACGAGCAGTACTTC. The J gene is TRBJ2-7, the V gene TRBV19; 8 bases align to TRBD1. The germline V gene has CDR1 LNHDA and CDR2 SQIVND (reference sequence). CDR3 length equals 14 residues. Unmatched junction bases numbered 3, after V lost 5 bases and J lost 0 bases. Supplemented by reference TRBV19 and TRBJ2-7, the full variable domain reads DGGITQSPKYLFRKEGQNVTLSCEQNLNHDAMYWYRQDPGQGLRLIYYSQIVNDFQKGDIAEGYSVSREKKESFPLTVTSAQKNPTAFYLCASSDRGSSYEQYFGPGTRLTVT.

The chain couples TRBV2 to TRBJ2-5, with TRBD1 identical over 7 bases. The CDR3 is made up of 13 amino acids. V lost 9 bases to trimming and J lost 1 base; unmatched junction nucleotides: 5. CDR1 is SNHLY, CDR2 FYNNEI, per germline. The DNA of the CDR3 is TGTGCCAGGAGTCGGGACAGCCAAGAGACCCAGTACTTC. Translating gives CARSRDSQETQYF.

The chain's CDR3 is CASSQGFRYEQYF. The CDR3 DNA follows: TGTGCCAGCAGTCAGGGATTTCGGTACGAGCAGTACTTC. This chain links TRBV6-5 with TRBJ2-7; possibly TRBD1 for D (5 bases). The CDR3 is 13 residues long. V shed 5 bases and J shed 4 bases, with 12 bases lying between them. Germline values: CDR1 MNHEY, CDR2 SVGAGI.

This clone was observed a handful of times. The CDR3 is CASRPRLLNSNQPQHF. In nucleotides, the CDR3 is TGTGCCAGCAGACCTAGACTGTTAAATAGCAATCAGCCCCAGCATTTT. The chain is built from TRBV27 and TRBJ1-5, with D unresolved. This CDR3 spans 16 amino acids. In germline, CDR1 is MNHEY, CDR2 SMNVEV (reference sequence). V was cut by 6 bases and J by 0 bases, with 15 bases left in between.

V is TRBV7-8 and J is TRBJ2-5; TRBD2 aligns across 15 bases. Germline V gives CDR1 SGHVS, CDR2 FQNEAQ. This CDR3 comprises 18 residues. V gave up 0 bases and J gave up 5 bases; unmatched junction bases: 7. CDR3 DNA sequence: TGTGCCAGCAGCTTAGCGTATGGACTAGCGGGGGGGCCGGAGACCCAGTACTTC. This translates into CASSLAYGLAGGPETQYF.

This chain uses TRBV7-9 with TRBJ2-3, with TRBD1 matching over 7 bases. V was pared by 2 bases and J by 2 bases, with 7 bases of the junction left unmatched. Germline V gene sequence: CDR1 SEHNR, CDR2 FQNEAQ (reference sequence). CDR3 length equals 16 residues. The DNA for the CDR3 is TGTGCCAGCAGCTTACCGGACAGGAATAACACAGATACGCAGTATTTT. Its translation: CASSLPDRNNTDTQYF.

The rearrangement uses TRBV6-6 and TRBJ2-1; D is unclear. V dropped 2 bases and J dropped 4 bases, with 9 bases sitting between them. The CDR3 spans 14 residues. Germline V gives CDR1 MNHNY, CDR2 SVGAGI (reference sequence). CDR3 sequence reads: CASSYPLEYNEQFF. Written as DNA, the CDR3 is TGTGCCAGCAGTTACCCCCTAGAGTACAATGAGCAGTTCTTC.

In its sample, this clone was seen once. The rearrangement links TRBV9 to TRBJ2-2; D gene uncertain. This CDR3 has 13 residues. V was clipped by 4 bases and J by 8 bases, with 12 bases between them. CDR1 and CDR2 (germline): SGDLS, YYNGEE. Here the CDR3 reads CASSLSGEGELFF. DNA of the CDR3: TGTGCCAGCAGCCTTTCGGGTGAGGGGGAGCTGTTTTTT.

The chain joins TRBV2 to TRBJ2-2; 9 bases match TRBD1. This CDR3 comprises 15 residues. Germline CDR1 SNHLY, CDR2 FYNNEI. Trimming took 7 bases from V and 7 from J; bases not matched to a gene: 10. CDR3 in DNA: TGTGCCAGCATAAGGGGGGACAGGGTAGGCGGGGAGCTGTTTTTT. Amino acids: CASIRGDRVGGELFF.

This rearrangement joins TRBV6-5 to TRBJ1-1; D is perhaps TRBD1 (5 bases). With 4 bases removed from V and 4 bases from J, the gap between germline ends came to 13 bases. The germline V gene has CDR1 MNHEY and CDR2 SVGAGI. This CDR3 spans 14 amino acids. Written as DNA, the CDR3 is TGTGCCAGCAGTTGGGGGGGGTTGGCCACTGAAGCTTTCTTT. Translation: CASSWGGLATEAFF.

The chain carries TRBV4-1 and TRBJ2-5; 8 bases are a match to TRBD2. This CDR3 has 16 residues. The germline gives CDR1 MGHRA, CDR2 YSYEKL. After removal of 1 base from V and 5 bases from J, the junction contained 9 bases not matched to a gene. CDR3 sequence (DNA): TGCGCCAGCAGCCAAGTTGGTCCGGGGGGGCCCGAGACCCAGTACTTC. Translation gives CASSQVGPGGPETQYF.

This clone was recorded a few times. The chain uses TRBV2 and TRBJ2-3; perhaps TRBD1 as D (6 bases). CDR1 SNHLY and CDR2 FYNNEI come from the germline V gene. V was clipped by 7 bases and J by 1 base, with 15 bases between them. This CDR3 has 15 residues. In DNA, the CDR3 is TGTGCCAGCAACCGACAGGTGGGGGGCACAGATACGCAGTATTTT. Residues: CASNRQVGGTDTQYF.

This rearrangement joins TRBV6-5 to TRBJ1-2; D possibly corresponds to TRBD1 (5 bases). This CDR3 is 16 amino acids long. Germline lookup yields CDR1 MNHEY and CDR2 SVGAGI. V was clipped by 0 bases and J by 2 bases, with 13 bases between them. In DNA, the CDR3 is TGTGCCAGCAGTTACTCGAGAAGGGGTCGCAACTATGGCTACACCTTC. It is translated as CASSYSRRGRNYGYTF.

This chain links TRBV18 with TRBJ2-7; D possibly corresponds to TRBD1 (6 bases). There are 13 residues in the CDR3. V lost 3 bases and J 3 bases, leaving 9 bases between the germline ends. CDR1 is KGHSH, CDR2 LQKENI, per germline. CDR3 residues: CASSPDSGYEQYF. The CDR3 bases are TGTGCCAGCTCACCGGACAGTGGCTACGAGCAGTACTTC.

The chain uses TRBV5-5 and TRBJ1-4; D remains ambiguous. Germline V CDR1 and CDR2: SGHKS, YYEKEE (reference sequence). V was cut by 1 base and J by 6 bases, with 10 bases left in between. CDR3 length equals 14 residues. In DNA form, the CDR3 reads TGTGCCAGCAGCTTGAGCCGGTCGGATGAAAAACTGTTTTTT. Residues: CASSLSRSDEKLFF.

The V gene is TRBV7-9, the J gene TRBJ1-5; tentative D call: TRBD1 (5 bases). This CDR3 is built from 12 residues. With 6 bases removed from V and 4 bases from J, the gap between germline ends came to 7 bases. The germline V gene has CDR1 SEHNR and CDR2 FQNEAQ (reference sequence). CDR3: CASSSGNQPQHF. The CDR3 DNA reads TGTGCCAGCAGTTCAGGGAATCAGCCCCAGCATTTT.